This T cell receptor beta chain stems from a study of CD8 T cells in ankylosing spondylitis. Study-wide findings and caveats: Apparently characteristic of ankylosing spondylitis blood was a TCR beta motif (about eight highly homologous variants).

This clonotype came up a few times. Its specificity is unknown. CDR3 length: 15 amino acids. Trimming cost V 0 bases and J 4 bases; bases outside gene matches: 4. Germline CDR1 SGHAT, CDR2 FQNNGV. Construction of TCR beta libraries was performed using quantitative 5'-RACE with molecular barcodes. One entry per CDR3 protein, called by TCRdb with MiXCR from the 5' RACE reads. The sample has about 540,000 distinct CDR3 sequences, about 13% seen once. Sequencing was done on a sample of blood, either unsorted or a sorted T cell fraction (not recorded which). This chain joins TRBV11-2 and TRBJ2-7; TRBD2 aligns across 9 bases. The sequence derives from a male donor with ankylosing spondylitis. Here the CDR3 DNA reads TGTGCCAGCAGCTTAGATAACCTAGCGGGATACGAGCAGTACGTC. Translated: CASSLDNLAGYEQYV.